This T cell receptor (beta chain) was sequenced for a study of a mutant IDH1 vaccine in newly diagnosed glioma (dated by TCRdb to the early 2020s). Study-wide context: Of the approximately 33 treated patients, 62.5% were male and approximately 38% were female, and the mean age was approximately 39 years. Longitudinal TCRB deep sequencing was performed for roughly 25 treated patients wherever samples were available for exploratory analyses. Peripheral blood was drawn at six visits: V03 (baseline), V05, V07, V10, V12 and V13. Before enrollment, patients had received standard therapy of radiotherapy alone, temozolomide alone, or radiochemotherapy with temozolomide; most received the combination.

This clone was recorded a few times. It lacks a known antigen. No much larger clone is present one base from it, and per-base qualities are unavailable. Cut back by 2 bases and 8 bases, the V and J ends lie 8 bases apart. The germline V gene (reference sequence) gives CDR1 as SGHKS and CDR2 as YYEKEE. Measured from the cysteine to the phenylalanine, the CDR3 is 12 residues long. Only CDR3 DNA is held: 36 bases, read in frame from base 1. The time point label on this specimen signifies: baseline, week 1 (first vaccination visit). The sample's treatment or condition label is to be understood as: pre-vaccination baseline after standard-of-care therapy. Newly diagnosed WHO grade 3 or 4 IDH1-mutant astrocytomas showing loss of nuclear ATRX were present in the donors. The samples were drawn from NOA16, a multicentre, single-arm, open-label phase I trial in Germany that tested a mutant IDH1 peptide vaccine in humans for the first time. For immunogenicity testing, the blood drawn at visit V03 was used as the baseline sample. The DNeasy Blood and Tissue Kit was used to extract genomic DNA from EDTA blood for TCRB sequencing.

Library preparation used the immunoSEQ multiplex PCR assay. Rearranged TCR beta chain sequences were amplified with the hsTCRB Kit following the manufacturer's protocol. Sequencing of TCRB libraries was carried out on an Illumina MiSeq. The original pipeline was this. The proprietary platform of the kit vendor was used for demultiplexing, trimming and gene mapping. TCRdb provides this immuneACCESS table in a form limited to in-frame rearrangements. Some clones are lacking; in checked studies, under half of them reflect an unresolved V gene, and why the rest are absent is not known. V, J and clone size derive from that table, while D and trimming were established from the DNA sequence. The sample table lists 70,000 to 100,000 clones, about 80% of them with a count of one. In total, the top ten clones hold less than 5.5% of the sample. Findings and caveats that apply to the study as a whole: Vaccine-induced immune responses across multiple MHC alleles were detected in approximately 93% of patients. No apparent relationship was observed between pseudoprogression and alterations in the top peripheral T cell clonotypes detected by TCRB sequencing. Selection of PBMC samples for TCRB deep sequencing was based on availability. The authors stated that sample limitations prevented analyses of patient blood samples from being reproduced.

This receptor was taken from a man in his forties or fifties with glioma. Some clones in this sample may be carry-over from other donors' samples. The material sequenced was PBMCs, taken from a glioma patient treated with radiotherapy, temozolomide or both. This sequence uses TRBV5-5 and TRBJ2-1; the D element might be TRBD1 or TRBD2, as each aligns at 6 bases. The sequence in DNA is TGTGCCAGCAGCTTCGGGGGCGATGAGCAGTTCTTC. It specifies CASSFGGDEQFF.